The source of this T cell receptor (beta chain) is a study of CD8 T cells in ankylosing spondylitis. Molecular-barcoded quantitative 5'-RACE produced these TCR beta libraries. Each CDR3 protein is one row after TCRdb ran MiXCR on the 5' RACE reads. The sample contains under 250,000 distinct CDR3 sequences, roughly 32% of which appear only once. The V gene's germline CDR1 is MDHEN and CDR2 SYDVKM. V was clipped by 3 bases and J by 3 bases, with 12 bases between them. CDR3 size: 14 residues. This rearrangement joins TRBV28 to TRBJ2-7; D tentatively reads TRBD1 or TRBD2 (6 bases each). The specimen was blood, either unsorted or a sorted T cell fraction (not recorded which). The receptor was isolated from a male donor with ankylosing spondylitis or in good health (not recorded which). CDR3 DNA: TGTGCCAGCAGTTTCAAGGGGGGAATCTACGAGCAGTACTTC. Translated: CASSFKGGIYEQYF.